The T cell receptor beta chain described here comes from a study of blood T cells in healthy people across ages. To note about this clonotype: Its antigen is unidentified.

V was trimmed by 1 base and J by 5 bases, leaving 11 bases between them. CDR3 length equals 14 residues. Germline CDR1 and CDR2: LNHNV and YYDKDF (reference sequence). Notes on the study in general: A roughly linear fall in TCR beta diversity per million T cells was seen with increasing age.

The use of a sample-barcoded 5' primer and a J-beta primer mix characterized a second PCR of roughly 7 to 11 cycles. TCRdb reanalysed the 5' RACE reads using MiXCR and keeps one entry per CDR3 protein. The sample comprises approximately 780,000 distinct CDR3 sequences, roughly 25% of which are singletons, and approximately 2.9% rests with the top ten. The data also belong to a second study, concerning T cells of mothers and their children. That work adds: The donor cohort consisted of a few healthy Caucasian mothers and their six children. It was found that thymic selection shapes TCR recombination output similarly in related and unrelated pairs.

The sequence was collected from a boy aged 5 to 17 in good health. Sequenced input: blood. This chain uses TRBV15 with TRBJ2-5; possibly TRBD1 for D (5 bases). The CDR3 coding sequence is TGTGCCACCAGCAGAGTCGACAGCGTGGAGACCCAGTACTTC. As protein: CATSRVDSVETQYF.